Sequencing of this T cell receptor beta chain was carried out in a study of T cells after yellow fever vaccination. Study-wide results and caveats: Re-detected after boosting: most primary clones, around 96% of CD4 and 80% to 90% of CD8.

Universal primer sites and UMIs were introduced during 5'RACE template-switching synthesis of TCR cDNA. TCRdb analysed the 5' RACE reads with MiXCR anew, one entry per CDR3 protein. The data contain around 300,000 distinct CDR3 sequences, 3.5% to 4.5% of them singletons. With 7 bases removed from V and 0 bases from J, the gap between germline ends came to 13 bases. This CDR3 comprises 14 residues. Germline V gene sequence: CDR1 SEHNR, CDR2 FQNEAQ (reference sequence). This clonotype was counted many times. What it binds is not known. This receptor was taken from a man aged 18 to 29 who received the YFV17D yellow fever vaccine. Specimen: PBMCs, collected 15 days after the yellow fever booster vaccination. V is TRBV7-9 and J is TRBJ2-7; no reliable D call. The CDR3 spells CASTLDTGSYEQYF. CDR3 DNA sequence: TGTGCCAGCACCCTAGACACTGGCTCCTACGAGCAGTACTTC.